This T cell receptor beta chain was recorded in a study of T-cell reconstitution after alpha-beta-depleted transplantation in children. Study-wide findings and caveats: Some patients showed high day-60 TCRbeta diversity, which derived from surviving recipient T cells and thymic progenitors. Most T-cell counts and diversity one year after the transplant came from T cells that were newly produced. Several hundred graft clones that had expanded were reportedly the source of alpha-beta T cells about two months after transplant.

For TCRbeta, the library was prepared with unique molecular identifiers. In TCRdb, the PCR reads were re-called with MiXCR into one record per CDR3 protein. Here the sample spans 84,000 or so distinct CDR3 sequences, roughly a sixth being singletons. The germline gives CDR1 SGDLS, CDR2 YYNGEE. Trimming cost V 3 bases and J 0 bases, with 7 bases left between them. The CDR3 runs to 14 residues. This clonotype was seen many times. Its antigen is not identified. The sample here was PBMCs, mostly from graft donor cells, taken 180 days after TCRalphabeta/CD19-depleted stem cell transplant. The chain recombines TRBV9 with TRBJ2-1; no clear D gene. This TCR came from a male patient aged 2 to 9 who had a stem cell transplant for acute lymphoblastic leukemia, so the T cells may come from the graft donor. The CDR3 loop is CASSGGYSYNEQFF. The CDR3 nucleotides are TGTGCCAGCAGCGGGGGATACTCCTACAATGAGCAGTTCTTC.